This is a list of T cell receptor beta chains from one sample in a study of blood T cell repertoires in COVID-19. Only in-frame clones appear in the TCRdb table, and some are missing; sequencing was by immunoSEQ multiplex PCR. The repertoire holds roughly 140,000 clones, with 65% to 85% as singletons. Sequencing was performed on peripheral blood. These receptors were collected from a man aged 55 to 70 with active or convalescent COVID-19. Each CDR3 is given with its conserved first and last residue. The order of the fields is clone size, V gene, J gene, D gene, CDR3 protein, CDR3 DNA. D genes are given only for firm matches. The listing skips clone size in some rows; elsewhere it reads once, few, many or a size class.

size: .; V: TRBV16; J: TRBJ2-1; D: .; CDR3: CASSQNPPDEQFF; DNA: TGTGCCAGCAGCCAAAATCCTCCCGATGAGCAGTTCTTC
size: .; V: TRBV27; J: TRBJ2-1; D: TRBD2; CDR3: CASSSQAGLASRRVTEQFF; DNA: TGTGCCAGCAGTTCTCAGGCGGGACTAGCGTCAAGGAGGGTCACTGAGCAGTTCTTC
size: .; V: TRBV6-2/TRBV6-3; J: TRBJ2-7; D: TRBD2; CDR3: CASSRGTSGRNTYEQYF; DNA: TGTGCCAGCAGTCGTGGGACTAGCGGGAGGAATACCTACGAGCAGTACTTC
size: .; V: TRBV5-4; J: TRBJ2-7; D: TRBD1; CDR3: CASSYRGTYEQYF; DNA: TGTGCCAGCAGCTACAGGGGGACCTACGAGCAGTACTTC
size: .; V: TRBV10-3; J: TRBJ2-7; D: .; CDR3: CAISERGYEQYF; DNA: TGTGCCATCAGTGAGCGGGGCTACGAGCAGTACTTC
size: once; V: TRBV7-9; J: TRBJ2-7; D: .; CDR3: CASSPPNRVHEQYF; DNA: TGTGCCAGCAGCCCCCCTAATAGAGTCCACGAGCAGTACTTC
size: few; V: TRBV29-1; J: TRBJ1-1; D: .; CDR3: CSVMGWEGNTEAFF; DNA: TGCAGCGTTATGGGCTGGGAGGGGAACACTGAAGCTTTCTTT
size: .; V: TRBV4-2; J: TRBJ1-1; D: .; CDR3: CASSQDMANTEAFF; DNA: TGTGCCAGCAGCCAAGACATGGCGAACACTGAAGCTTTCTTT
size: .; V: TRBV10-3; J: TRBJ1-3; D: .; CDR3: CAIGGPTTALSGNTIYF; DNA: TGTGCCATCGGAGGCCCGACAACCGCACTCTCTGGAAACACCATATATTTT
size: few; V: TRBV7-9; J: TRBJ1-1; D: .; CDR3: CASSLVDQNTEAFF; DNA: TGTGCCAGCAGCTTAGTAGATCAGAACACTGAAGCTTTCTTT